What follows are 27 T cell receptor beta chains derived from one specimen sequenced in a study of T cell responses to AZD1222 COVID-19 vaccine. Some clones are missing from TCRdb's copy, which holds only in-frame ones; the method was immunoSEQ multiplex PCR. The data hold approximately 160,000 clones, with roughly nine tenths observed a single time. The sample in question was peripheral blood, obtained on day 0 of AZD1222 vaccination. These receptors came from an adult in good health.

This CDR3 reads CASSLTTLRETQYF. CDR3 nucleotide sequence: TGTGCCAGTAGTCTAACTACGCTCCGGGAGACCCAGTACTTC. The chain has TRBV19 and TRBJ2-5; no firm D call. With 5 bases removed from V and 5 bases from J, the gap between germline ends came to 15 bases. Germline loops: CDR1 LNHDA, CDR2 SQIVND (reference sequence). This CDR3 has 14 residues.

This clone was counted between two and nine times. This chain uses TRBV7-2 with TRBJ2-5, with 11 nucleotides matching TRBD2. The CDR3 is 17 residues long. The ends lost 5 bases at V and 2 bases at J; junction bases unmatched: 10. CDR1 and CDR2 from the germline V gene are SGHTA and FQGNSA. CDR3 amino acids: CASSISLAGGPQETQYF. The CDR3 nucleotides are TGTGCCAGCAGCATAAGTCTAGCGGGAGGACCGCAAGAGACCCAGTACTTC.

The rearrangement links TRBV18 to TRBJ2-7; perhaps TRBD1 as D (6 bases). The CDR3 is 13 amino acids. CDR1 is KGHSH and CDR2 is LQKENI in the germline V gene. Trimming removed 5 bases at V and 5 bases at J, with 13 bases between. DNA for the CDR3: TGTGCCAGCTCAACAAAACAGGGCCACGAGCAGTACTTC. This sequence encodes CASSTKQGHEQYF.

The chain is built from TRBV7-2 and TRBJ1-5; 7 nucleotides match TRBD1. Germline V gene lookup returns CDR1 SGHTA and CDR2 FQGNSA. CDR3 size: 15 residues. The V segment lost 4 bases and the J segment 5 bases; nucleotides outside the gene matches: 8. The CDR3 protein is CASSCRDRLYQPQHF. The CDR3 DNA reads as TGTGCCAGCAGCTGCCGGGACAGACTCTATCAGCCCCAGCATTTT.

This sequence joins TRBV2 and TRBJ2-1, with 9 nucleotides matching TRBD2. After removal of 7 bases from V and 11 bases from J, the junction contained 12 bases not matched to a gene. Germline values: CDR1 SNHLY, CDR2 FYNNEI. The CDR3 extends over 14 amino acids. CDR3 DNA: TGTGCCAGCACGTCCATGACTAGCGGTGATAAGCAGTTCTTC. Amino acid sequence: CASTSMTSGDKQFF.

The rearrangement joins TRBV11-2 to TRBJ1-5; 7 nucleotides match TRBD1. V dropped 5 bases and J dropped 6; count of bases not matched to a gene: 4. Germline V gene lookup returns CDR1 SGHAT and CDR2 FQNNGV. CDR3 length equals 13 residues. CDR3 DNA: TGTGCCAGCAGCCTTCAGGGGGGTCAGCCCCAGCATTTT. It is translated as CASSLQGGQPQHF.

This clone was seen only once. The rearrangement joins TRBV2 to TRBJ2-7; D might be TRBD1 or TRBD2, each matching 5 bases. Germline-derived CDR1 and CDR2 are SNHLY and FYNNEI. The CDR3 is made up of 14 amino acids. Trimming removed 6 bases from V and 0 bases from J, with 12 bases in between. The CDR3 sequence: CASRPGRSSYEQYF. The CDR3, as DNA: TGTGCCAGCAGGCCGGGACGGAGCTCCTACGAGCAGTACTTC.

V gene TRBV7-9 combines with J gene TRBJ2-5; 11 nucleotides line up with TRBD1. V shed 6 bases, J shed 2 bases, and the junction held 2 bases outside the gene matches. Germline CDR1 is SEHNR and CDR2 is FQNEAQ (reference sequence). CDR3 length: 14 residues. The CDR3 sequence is CASRGTGGQETQYF. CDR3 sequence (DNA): TGTGCCAGCAGGGGGACAGGGGGACAAGAGACCCAGTACTTC.

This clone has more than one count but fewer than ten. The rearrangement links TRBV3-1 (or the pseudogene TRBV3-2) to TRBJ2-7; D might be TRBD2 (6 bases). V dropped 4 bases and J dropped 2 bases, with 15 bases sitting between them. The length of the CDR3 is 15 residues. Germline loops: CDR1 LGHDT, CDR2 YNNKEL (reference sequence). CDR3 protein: CASSPRVAVAYEQYF. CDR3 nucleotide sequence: TGTGCCAGCAGCCCCCGGGTAGCGGTGGCCTACGAGCAGTACTTC.

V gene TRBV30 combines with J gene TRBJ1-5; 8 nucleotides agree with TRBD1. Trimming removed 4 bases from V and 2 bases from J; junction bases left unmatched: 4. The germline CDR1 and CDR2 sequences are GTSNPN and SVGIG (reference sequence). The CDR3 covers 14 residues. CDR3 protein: CAWTAGQGNQPQHF. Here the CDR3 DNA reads TGTGCCTGGACCGCGGGACAGGGCAATCAGCCCCAGCATTTT.

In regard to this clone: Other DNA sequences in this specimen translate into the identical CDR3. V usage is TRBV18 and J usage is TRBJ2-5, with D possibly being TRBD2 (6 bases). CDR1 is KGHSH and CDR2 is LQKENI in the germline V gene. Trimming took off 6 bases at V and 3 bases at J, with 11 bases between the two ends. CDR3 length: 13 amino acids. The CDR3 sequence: CASSPGLKETQYF. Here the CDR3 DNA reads TGTGCCAGCTCGCCGGGACTGAAAGAGACCCAGTACTTC.

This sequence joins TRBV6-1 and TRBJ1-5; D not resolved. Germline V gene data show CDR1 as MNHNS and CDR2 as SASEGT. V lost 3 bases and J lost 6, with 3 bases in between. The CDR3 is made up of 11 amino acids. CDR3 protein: CASSDIQPQHF. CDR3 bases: TGTGCCAGCAGTGACATTCAGCCCCAGCATTTT.

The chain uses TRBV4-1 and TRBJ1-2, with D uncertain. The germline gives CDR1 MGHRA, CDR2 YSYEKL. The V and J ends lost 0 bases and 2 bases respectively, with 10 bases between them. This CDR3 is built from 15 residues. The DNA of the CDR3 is TGCGCCAGCAGCCAAGATCCCAGCAAGAACTATGGCTACACCTTC. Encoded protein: CASSQDPSKNYGYTF.

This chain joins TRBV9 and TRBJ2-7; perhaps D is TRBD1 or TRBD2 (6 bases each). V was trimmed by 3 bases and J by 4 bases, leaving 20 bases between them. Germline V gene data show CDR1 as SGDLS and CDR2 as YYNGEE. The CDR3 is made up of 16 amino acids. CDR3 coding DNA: TGTGCCAGCAGCGACAGGGACTTTACGAAGGTTTACGAGCAGTACTTC. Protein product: CASSDRDFTKVYEQYF.

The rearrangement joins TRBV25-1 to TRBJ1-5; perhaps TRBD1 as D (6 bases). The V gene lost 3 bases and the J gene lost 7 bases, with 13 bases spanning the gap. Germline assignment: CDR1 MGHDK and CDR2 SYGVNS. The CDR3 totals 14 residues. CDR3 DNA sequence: TGTGCCAGCAGTGACAGGGGAAGGGGCCAGCCCCAGCATTTT. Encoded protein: CASSDRGRGQPQHF.

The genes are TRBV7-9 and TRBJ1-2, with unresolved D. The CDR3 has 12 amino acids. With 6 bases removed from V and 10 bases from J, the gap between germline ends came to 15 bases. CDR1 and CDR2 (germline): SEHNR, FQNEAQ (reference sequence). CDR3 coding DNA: TGTGCCAGCAGTTCGGAGATGGAGCCCTACACCTTC. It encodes CASSSEMEPYTF. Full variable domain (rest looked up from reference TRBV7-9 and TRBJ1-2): DTGVSQNPRHKITKRGQNVTFRCDPISEHNRLYWYRQTLGQGPEFLTYFQNEAQLEKSRLLSDRFSAERPKGSFSTLEIQRTEQGDSAMYLCASSSEMEPYTFGSGTRLTVV.

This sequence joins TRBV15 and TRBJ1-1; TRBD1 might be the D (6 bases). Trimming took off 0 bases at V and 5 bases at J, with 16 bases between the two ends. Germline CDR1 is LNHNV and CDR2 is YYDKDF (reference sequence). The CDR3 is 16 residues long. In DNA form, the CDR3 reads TGTGCCACCAGCAGAGATCTTAACAGGGTCGGGACTGAAGCTTTCTTT. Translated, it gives CATSRDLNRVGTEAFF.

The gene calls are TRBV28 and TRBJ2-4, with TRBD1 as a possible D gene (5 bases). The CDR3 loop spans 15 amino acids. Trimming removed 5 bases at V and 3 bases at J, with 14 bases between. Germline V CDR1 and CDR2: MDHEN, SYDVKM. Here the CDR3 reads CASSTTGLFKNIQYF. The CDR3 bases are TGTGCCAGCAGTACCACAGGCCTCTTCAAAAACATTCAGTACTTC.

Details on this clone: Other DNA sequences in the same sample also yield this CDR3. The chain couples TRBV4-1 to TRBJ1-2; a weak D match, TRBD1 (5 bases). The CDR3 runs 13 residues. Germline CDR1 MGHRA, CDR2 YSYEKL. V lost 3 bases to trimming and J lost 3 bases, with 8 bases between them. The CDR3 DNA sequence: TGCGCCAGCAGCCACGGAGGGGACTATGGCTACACCTTC. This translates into CASSHGGDYGYTF.

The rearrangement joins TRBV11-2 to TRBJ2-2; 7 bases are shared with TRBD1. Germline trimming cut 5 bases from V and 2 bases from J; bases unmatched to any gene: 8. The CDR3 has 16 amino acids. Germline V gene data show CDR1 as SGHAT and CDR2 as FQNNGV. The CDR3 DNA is TGTGCCAGCAGCCAATATGGACAGGTCAACACCGGGGAGCTGTTTTTT. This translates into CASSQYGQVNTGELFF.

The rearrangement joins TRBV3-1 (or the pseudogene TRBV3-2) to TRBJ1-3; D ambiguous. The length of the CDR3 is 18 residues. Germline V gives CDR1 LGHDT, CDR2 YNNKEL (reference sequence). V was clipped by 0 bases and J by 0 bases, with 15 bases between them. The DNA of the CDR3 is TGTGCCAGCAGCCAAGATGAGGACCGGGTGCTCTCTGGAAACACCATATATTTT. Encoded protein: CASSQDEDRVLSGNTIYF.

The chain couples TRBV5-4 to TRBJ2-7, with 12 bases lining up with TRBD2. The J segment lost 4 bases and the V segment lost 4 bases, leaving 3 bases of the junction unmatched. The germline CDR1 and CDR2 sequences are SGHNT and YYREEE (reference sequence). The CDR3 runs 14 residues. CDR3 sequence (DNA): TGTGCCAGCAGCCCGACTAGCGGGAGTTACGAGCAGTACTTC. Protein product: CASSPTSGSYEQYF.

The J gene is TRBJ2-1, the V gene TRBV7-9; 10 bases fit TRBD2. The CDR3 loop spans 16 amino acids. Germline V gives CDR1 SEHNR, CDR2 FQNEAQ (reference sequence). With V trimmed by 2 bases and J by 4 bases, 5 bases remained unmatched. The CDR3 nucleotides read TGTGCCAGCAGCTTAAAGCGGGAGGGGAAATACAATGAGCAGTTCTTC. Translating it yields CASSLKREGKYNEQFF. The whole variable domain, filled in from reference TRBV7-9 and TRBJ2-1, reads DTGVSQNPRHKITKRGQNVTFRCDPISEHNRLYWYRQTLGQGPEFLTYFQNEAQLEKSRLLSDRFSAERPKGSFSTLEIQRTEQGDSAMYLCASSLKREGKYNEQFFGPGTRLTVL.

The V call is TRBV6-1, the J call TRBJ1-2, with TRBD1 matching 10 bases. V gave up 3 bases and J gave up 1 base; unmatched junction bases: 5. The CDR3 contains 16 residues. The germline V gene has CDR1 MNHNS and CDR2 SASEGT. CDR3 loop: CASSEDRGVYNYGYTF. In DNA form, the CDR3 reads TGTGCCAGCAGTGAGGACAGGGGGGTCTATAACTATGGCTACACCTTC.

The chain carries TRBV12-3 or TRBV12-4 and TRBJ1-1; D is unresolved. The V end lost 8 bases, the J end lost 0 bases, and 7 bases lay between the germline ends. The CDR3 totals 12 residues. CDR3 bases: TGTGCCAGCGGACGGTTGAACACTGAAGCTTTCTTT. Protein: CASGRLNTEAFF.

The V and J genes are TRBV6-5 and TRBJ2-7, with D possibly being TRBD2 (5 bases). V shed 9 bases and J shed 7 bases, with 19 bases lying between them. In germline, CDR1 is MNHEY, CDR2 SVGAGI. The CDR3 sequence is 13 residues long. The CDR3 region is CASSGRLSGEQYF. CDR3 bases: TGTGCCAGTTCGGGCAGGCTCTCGGGGGAGCAGTACTTC.

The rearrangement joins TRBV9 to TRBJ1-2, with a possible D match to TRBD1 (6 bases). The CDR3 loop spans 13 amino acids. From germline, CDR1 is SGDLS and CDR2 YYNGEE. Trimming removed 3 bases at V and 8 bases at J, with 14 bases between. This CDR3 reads CASSAVGGHGYTF. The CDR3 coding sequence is TGTGCCAGCAGCGCCGTAGGGGGACACGGCTACACCTTC.